Listed below are T cell receptor beta chains from one sample, sequenced in a study of T cell changes during pregnancy in multiple sclerosis. Using immunoSEQ multiplex PCR, the repertoire was profiled, and TCRdb retains in-frame clones only, with some absent. The data show about 32,000 clones, 80% to 90% seen once. This specimen was CD8+ T cells from peripheral blood mononuclear cells, taken in the third trimester of pregnancy. The receptors were sampled from a female donor with multiple sclerosis, enrolled in a pregnancy study. The CDR3 runs from the conserved cysteine through the conserved F or W. A D gene is named only where the DNA matches it firmly. Where a row states a size, it is once, few, many or the class of an expanded clone; other rows omit it.

J gene,clone size,D gene,V gene,CDR3 DNA,CDR3 protein
TRBJ2-1,-,-,TRBV28,TGTGCCAGCAGTTACCACGGGAACCGGGATGAGCAGTTCTTC,CASSYHGNRDEQFF
TRBJ2-5,-,TRBD2,TRBV18,TGTGCCAGCTCACCACCGGTAGCGGGCCTCCAAGAGACCCAGTACTTC,CASSPPVAGLQETQYF
TRBJ2-7,-,TRBD1,TRBV4-2,TGTGCCAGCAGCCACCGGACAGGGGGCTACGAGCAGTACTTC,CASSHRTGGYEQYF
TRBJ2-3,-,-,TRBV7-2,TGTGCCAGCAGCTCCTACTTAGATACGCAGTATTTT,CASSSYLDTQYF
TRBJ2-7,-,-,TRBV7-8,TGTGCCAGCAGCTTAGGGTCCCCAGCGTACGTTCCCTACGAGCAGTACTTC,CASSLGSPAYVPYEQYF
TRBJ1-2,-,TRBD1,TRBV18,TGTGCCAGCTCGCCTTACCTGAACAGGGGAGAAGGAGGTGGCTACACCTTC,CASSPYLNRGEGGGYTF
TRBJ1-1,-,TRBD1,TRBV7-9,TGTGCCAGCAGCTTAGGACAGGGGGACACTGAAGCTTTCTTT,CASSLGQGDTEAFF
TRBJ2-2,-,TRBD2,TRBV6-4,TGTGCCAGCCAAGGGACTAGCGGCTACACCGGGGAGCTGTTTTTT,CASQGTSGYTGELFF
TRBJ2-3,-,TRBD2,TRBV13,TGTGCCAGCAGCTGGGAAGCTAGCGGGGGAGATACGCAGTATTTT,CASSWEASGGDTQYF
TRBJ2-3,-,TRBD2,TRBV9,TGTGCCAGCAGCGGGGGACTACCGTTCACAGATACGCAGTATTTT,CASSGGLPFTDTQYF
TRBJ2-3,-,TRBD2,TRBV7-2,TGTGCCAGCAGTAAGCGGGAGGATGGGCAGTATTTT,CASSKREDGQYF
TRBJ2-5,-,TRBD1,TRBV14,TGTGCCAGCAGCCTGGACAGGGTGGGGGAGACCCAGTACTTC,CASSLDRVGETQYF
TRBJ1-2,once,-,TRBV29-1,TGCAGCGTCACGACAGGCCTCAACGGCTACACCTTC,CSVTTGLNGYTF
TRBJ2-3,-,-,TRBV5-4,TGTGCCAGCAGCCCTGTGAGACAGGGAGGTTTAGATACGCAGTATTTT,CASSPVRQGGLDTQYF
TRBJ1-2,-,-,TRBV4-1,TGCGCCAGCAGCCAAGAAGGGGAGGGTGGCTACACCTTC,CASSQEGEGGYTF
TRBJ2-5,-,TRBD2,TRBV25-1,TGTGCCAGCAGTGCCTACGGGGGGGCCCAAGAGACCCAGTACTTC,CASSAYGGAQETQYF
TRBJ1-3,-,-,TRBV6-4,TGTGCCAGCAGTTCAGGGGTCACGGATGGAAACACCATATATTTT,CASSSGVTDGNTIYF
TRBJ2-3,-,-,TRBV5-5,TGTGCCAGCAGCACGGACCCTGGAGGGATAGGGGATACGCAGTATTTT,CASSTDPGGIGDTQYF
TRBJ1-1,-,-,TRBV7-8,TGTGCCAGCAGCTTTATTGGCGAACCGGGACACCGCATGAACACTGAAGCTTTCTTT,CASSFIGEPGHRMNTEAFF
TRBJ2-7,once,-,TRBV14,TGTGCCAGCAGCCAAGGGGGGCTCTCTTACGAGCAGTACTTC,CASSQGGLSYEQYF
TRBJ2-3,-,-,TRBV10-2,TGCGCCAGCAGTGTAGTGAGCACAGATACGCAGTATTTT,CASSVVSTDTQYF
TRBJ2-7,-,-,TRBV29-1,TGCAGCGTTGAAGAGGGCAGTCCCTACGAGCAGTACTTC,CSVEEGSPYEQYF
TRBJ2-7,-,-,TRBV5-1,TGCGCCAGCAGCCCTAGGACAGATACCTACGAGCAGTACTTC,CASSPRTDTYEQYF
TRBJ2-5,-,TRBD2,TRBV11-2,TGTGCCAGCAGCTTAGACCCGGGGGTGTGGCTAGCGGGAGGAGGAGAGACCCAGTACTTC,CASSLDPGVWLAGGGETQYF
TRBJ2-3,once,TRBD2,TRBV9,TGTGCCAGCAGCGTAGCTGGGACTAGCGGGGGATTCACAGATACGCAGTATTTT,CASSVAGTSGGFTDTQYF
TRBJ2-4,-,TRBD2,TRBV28,TGTGCCAGCAGAAACATAAGACTGACTAGCGGGAGTGCCAGGGGAAACATTCAGTACTTC,CASRNIRLTSGSARGNIQYF
TRBJ1-2,-,-,TRBV28,TGTGCGGCGGGGGACTCCCCTCTCCGAGATGGCTACACCTTC,CAAGDSPLRDGYTF
TRBJ2-5,-,TRBD2,TRBV15,TGTGCCACCAGCCCTGGGGGACTAGCTTACCAAGAGACCCAGTACTTC,CATSPGGLAYQETQYF
TRBJ1-4,once,-,TRBV19,TGTGCCAGTAGTATGACAGGTGGCCTAGCTAATGAAAAACTGTTTTTT,CASSMTGGLANEKLFF
TRBJ2-5,-,TRBD2,TRBV2,TGTGCCAGCAGGGCGCGGGGGGTGTACTTC,CASRARGVYF
TRBJ2-1,-,-,TRBV27,TGTGCCAGCAGGCATGGAGGCAATGAGCAGTTCTTC,CASRHGGNEQFF
TRBJ1-1,-,-,TRBV9,TGTGCCAGCAACCCTCTGGCAGCGAATGAAGCTTTCTTT,CASNPLAANEAFF
TRBJ2-3,few,-,TRBV16,TGTGCCAGCATGTTCGGCCCCGGAGGTACAGATACGCAGTATTTT,CASMFGPGGTDTQYF
TRBJ2-1,-,TRBD2,TRBV27,TGTGCCAGCCGCTGGGGGAGGGCTGCCTACAATGAGCAGTTCTTC,CASRWGRAAYNEQFF
TRBJ1-1,once,TRBD1,TRBV27,TGTGCCAGCAGTCCCGGGACAGGGCTCACTGAAGCTTTCTTT,CASSPGTGLTEAFF
TRBJ2-7,-,TRBD1,TRBV27,TGTGCCAGCAGTTTAACAGGGGACCGTCTACACGAGCAGTACTTC,CASSLTGDRLHEQYF
TRBJ2-7,-,-,TRBV4-1,TGCGCCAGCAGCCGTGACGCATCGGAGATCTACGAGCAGTACTTC,CASSRDASEIYEQYF
TRBJ2-1,-,TRBD2,TRBV4-1,TGCGCCAGCAGCCAAGATCCCGGCGGGAGCTCGGCTGAGCAGTTCTTC,CASSQDPGGSSAEQFF
TRBJ2-7,few,-,TRBV9,TGTGCCAGCAGCGTACAGGGCAATGGAGACGAGCAGTACTTC,CASSVQGNGDEQYF
TRBJ2-7,-,TRBD2,TRBV30,TGTGCCTGGAGTGTAAGTGGACTAGCGGAGTACGAGCAGTACTTC,CAWSVSGLAEYEQYF